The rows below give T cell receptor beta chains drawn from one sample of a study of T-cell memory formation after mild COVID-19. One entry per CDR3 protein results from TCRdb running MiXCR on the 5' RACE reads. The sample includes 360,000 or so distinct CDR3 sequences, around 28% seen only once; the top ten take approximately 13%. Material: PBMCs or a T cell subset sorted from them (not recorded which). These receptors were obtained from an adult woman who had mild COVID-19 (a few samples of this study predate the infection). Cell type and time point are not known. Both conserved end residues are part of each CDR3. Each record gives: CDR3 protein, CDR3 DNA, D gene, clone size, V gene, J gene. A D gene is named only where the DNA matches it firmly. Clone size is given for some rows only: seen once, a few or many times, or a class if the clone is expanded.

cdr3_aa: CASSLAGGRNTEAFF; cdr3_nt: TGCGCCAGCAGCTTGGCGGGGGGGCGGAACACTGAAGCTTTCTTT; d_call: NA; clone_size: NA; v_call: TRBV5-1; j_call: TRBJ1-1
cdr3_aa: CASIKTGGAYEQYF; cdr3_nt: TGTGCCAGCATCAAGACAGGGGGCGCATACGAGCAGTACTTC; d_call: TRBD1; clone_size: few; v_call: TRBV6-2/TRBV6-3; j_call: TRBJ2-7
cdr3_aa: CASSARQEQFF; cdr3_nt: TGTGCCAGTAGTGCCAGGCAGGAGCAGTTCTTC; d_call: NA; clone_size: few; v_call: TRBV19; j_call: TRBJ2-1
cdr3_aa: CASSPTWGGGQAPAGANVLTF; cdr3_nt: TGTGCCAGCAGTCCTACGTGGGGTGGGGGGCAGGCCCCAGCTGGGGCCAACGTCCTGACTTTC; d_call: NA; clone_size: NA; v_call: TRBV12-3/TRBV12-4; j_call: TRBJ2-6
cdr3_aa: CASGTGGWNNEQFF; cdr3_nt: TGTGCCAGCGGTACAGGGGGTTGGAACAATGAGCAGTTCTTC; d_call: TRBD1; clone_size: few; v_call: TRBV12-3/TRBV12-4; j_call: TRBJ2-1
cdr3_aa: CASSLLSSGSRDTQYF; cdr3_nt: TGTGCCAGCAGCTTACTTTCTAGCGGGAGTCGGGATACGCAGTATTTT; d_call: TRBD2; clone_size: few; v_call: TRBV13; j_call: TRBJ2-3
cdr3_aa: CATSRERTGGFEQYF; cdr3_nt: TGTGCCACCAGCAGAGAAAGGACAGGGGGCTTCGAGCAGTACTTC; d_call: TRBD1; clone_size: few; v_call: TRBV15; j_call: TRBJ2-7
cdr3_aa: CASSLAGQGPNTEAFF; cdr3_nt: TGTGCCAGCAGCTTAGCCGGACAGGGTCCGAACACTGAAGCTTTCTTT; d_call: TRBD1; clone_size: NA; v_call: TRBV7-9; j_call: TRBJ1-1
cdr3_aa: CASSAGQGRGETQYF; cdr3_nt: TGTGCTAGCAGCGCCGGACAGGGGAGGGGAGAGACCCAGTACTTC; d_call: TRBD1; clone_size: NA; v_call: TRBV7-7; j_call: TRBJ2-5
cdr3_aa: CASSQDGTGGNQPQHF; cdr3_nt: TGCGCCAGCAGCCAAGATGGAACAGGGGGCAATCAGCCCCAGCATTTT; d_call: TRBD1; clone_size: once; v_call: TRBV4-1; j_call: TRBJ1-5
cdr3_aa: CASSLGPVCEQYF; cdr3_nt: TGTGCCAGCAGTTTAGGACCGGTCTGCGAGCAGTACTTC; d_call: NA; clone_size: few; v_call: TRBV12-3/TRBV12-4; j_call: TRBJ2-7
cdr3_aa: CASSQPGARDRGRNEQFF; cdr3_nt: TGTGCCAGCAGCCAACCTGGAGCCCGCGACAGGGGCAGGAATGAGCAGTTCTTC; d_call: TRBD1; clone_size: many; v_call: TRBV3-1; j_call: TRBJ2-1
cdr3_aa: CASSYPVSYEQYF; cdr3_nt: TGTGCCAGCAGTTACCCCGTGAGCTACGAGCAGTACTTC; d_call: NA; clone_size: few; v_call: TRBV6-2/TRBV6-3; j_call: TRBJ2-7
cdr3_aa: CASSLWAGGDTEAFF; cdr3_nt: TGTGCCAGCAGCTTATGGGCAGGGGGTGACACTGAAGCTTTCTTT; d_call: TRBD1; clone_size: NA; v_call: TRBV7-6; j_call: TRBJ1-1
cdr3_aa: CASSSRDLDGELFF; cdr3_nt: TGCGCCAGCAGCTCCCGAGACCTGGACGGGGAGCTGTTTTTT; d_call: NA; clone_size: NA; v_call: TRBV5-1; j_call: TRBJ2-2
cdr3_aa: CASGRQGSYGYTF; cdr3_nt: TGTGCCAGCGGCCGACAGGGAAGCTATGGCTACACCTTC; d_call: TRBD1; clone_size: NA; v_call: TRBV11-3; j_call: TRBJ1-2
cdr3_aa: CASSYGGRPYQETQYF; cdr3_nt: TGTGCCAGCAGTTACGGTGGCAGGCCGTACCAAGAGACCCAGTACTTC; d_call: NA; clone_size: few; v_call: TRBV6-5; j_call: TRBJ2-5
cdr3_aa: CSVRPGMDYGYTF; cdr3_nt: TGCAGCGTCCGGCCAGGGATGGACTATGGCTACACCTTC; d_call: NA; clone_size: few; v_call: TRBV29-1; j_call: TRBJ1-2
cdr3_aa: CASSPWDRETDTQYF; cdr3_nt: TGCGCCAGCAGCCCGTGGGACAGGGAAACAGATACGCAGTATTTT; d_call: TRBD1; clone_size: few; v_call: TRBV5-1; j_call: TRBJ2-3
cdr3_aa: CASSLGTQEETQYF; cdr3_nt: TGTGCCAGCAGCTTGGGCACTCAAGAAGAGACCCAGTACTTC; d_call: NA; clone_size: few; v_call: TRBV5-6; j_call: TRBJ2-5
cdr3_aa: CAWNRIAGVRYNEQFF; cdr3_nt: TGTGCCTGGAACCGAATAGCGGGAGTGCGATACAATGAGCAGTTCTTC; d_call: TRBD2; clone_size: few; v_call: TRBV30; j_call: TRBJ2-1
cdr3_aa: CASSPGGGLYNEQFF; cdr3_nt: TGCGCCAGCAGCCCCGGCGGGGGGCTTTACAATGAGCAGTTCTTC; d_call: TRBD2; clone_size: NA; v_call: TRBV5-1; j_call: TRBJ2-1
cdr3_aa: CASSFARENTEAFF; cdr3_nt: TGTGCCAGCAGTTTCGCCAGGGAGAACACTGAAGCTTTCTTT; d_call: NA; clone_size: NA; v_call: TRBV12-3/TRBV12-4; j_call: TRBJ1-1
cdr3_aa: CSASKGGSTTDTQYF; cdr3_nt: TGCAGTGCTAGTAAGGGCGGGTCCACCACAGATACGCAGTATTTT; d_call: NA; clone_size: NA; v_call: TRBV20-1; j_call: TRBJ2-3
cdr3_aa: CASSSSPVGGVTDTQYF; cdr3_nt: TGTGCCAGCAGCTCGAGCCCTGTGGGGGGGGTAACAGATACGCAGTATTTT; d_call: TRBD2; clone_size: NA; v_call: TRBV9; j_call: TRBJ2-3
cdr3_aa: CASRGETGATEAFF; cdr3_nt: TGCGCCAGCAGAGGCGAGACAGGGGCCACTGAAGCTTTCTTT; d_call: TRBD1; clone_size: NA; v_call: TRBV5-1; j_call: TRBJ1-1
cdr3_aa: CSAKWTPRATEAFF; cdr3_nt: TGCAGTGCTAAATGGACGCCCCGGGCCACTGAAGCTTTCTTT; d_call: NA; clone_size: NA; v_call: TRBV20-1; j_call: TRBJ1-1
cdr3_aa: CASSFGTVEQFF; cdr3_nt: TGTGCCAGCAGCTTTGGGACAGTTGAGCAGTTCTTC; d_call: TRBD1; clone_size: many; v_call: TRBV7-6; j_call: TRBJ2-1
cdr3_aa: CASSLAQGGWAGYTF; cdr3_nt: TGTGCCAGCAGTTTAGCACAGGGCGGTTGGGCTGGCTACACCTTC; d_call: NA; clone_size: NA; v_call: TRBV28; j_call: TRBJ1-2
cdr3_aa: CASSLLGQGPDEQFF; cdr3_nt: TGTGCCAGCAGCTTATTGGGACAGGGACCAGATGAGCAGTTCTTC; d_call: TRBD1; clone_size: NA; v_call: TRBV7-9; j_call: TRBJ2-1
cdr3_aa: CASSLGVGCTF; cdr3_nt: TGTGCCAGCAGTTTGGGGGTAGGATGCACCTTC; d_call: NA; clone_size: NA; v_call: TRBV12-3/TRBV12-4; j_call: TRBJ1-2
cdr3_aa: CASSRTGVSNQPQHF; cdr3_nt: TGTGCCAGCAGTAGGACAGGGGTTAGCAATCAGCCCCAGCATTTT; d_call: TRBD1; clone_size: NA; v_call: TRBV6-1; j_call: TRBJ1-5
cdr3_aa: CSALPLTLKGTQYF; cdr3_nt: TGCAGTGCTCTGCCTTTAACCCTAAAGGGGACCCAGTACTTC; d_call: NA; clone_size: NA; v_call: TRBV20-1; j_call: TRBJ2-5
cdr3_aa: CASSPGDREGGEQYF; cdr3_nt: TGCGCCAGCAGCCCCGGGGACAGGGAAGGGGGCGAGCAGTACTTC; d_call: TRBD1; clone_size: NA; v_call: TRBV5-1; j_call: TRBJ2-7
cdr3_aa: CASSLLTWATYEQYF; cdr3_nt: TGTGCCAGCAGCTTGCTGACTTGGGCAACATACGAGCAGTACTTC; d_call: NA; clone_size: few; v_call: TRBV7-9; j_call: TRBJ2-7
cdr3_aa: CATSEGTGGLYNEQFF; cdr3_nt: TGTGCCACCAGTGAAGGAACGGGAGGCCTCTACAATGAGCAGTTCTTC; d_call: TRBD2; clone_size: few; v_call: TRBV24-1; j_call: TRBJ2-1
cdr3_aa: CASSSTSGSTGELFF; cdr3_nt: TGTGCCAGCAGTAGCACTAGCGGGAGTACCGGGGAGCTGTTTTTT; d_call: TRBD2; clone_size: few; v_call: TRBV12-3/TRBV12-4; j_call: TRBJ2-2
cdr3_aa: CASRGAGNNYEQYF; cdr3_nt: TGTGCCAGCAGGGGGGCGGGGAATAACTACGAGCAGTACTTC; d_call: NA; clone_size: NA; v_call: TRBV7-9; j_call: TRBJ2-7
cdr3_aa: CASSRSSGAQNEQFF; cdr3_nt: TGTGCCAGCAGTCGGTCGAGCGGGGCTCAGAATGAGCAGTTCTTC; d_call: TRBD2; clone_size: many; v_call: TRBV6-4; j_call: TRBJ2-1
cdr3_aa: CASSPGQLSSYEQYF; cdr3_nt: TGTGCCAGCTCACCCGGGCAGCTCAGCTCCTACGAGCAGTACTTC; d_call: NA; clone_size: NA; v_call: TRBV18; j_call: TRBJ2-7
cdr3_aa: CASSLVRQRNTGELFF; cdr3_nt: TGCGCCAGCAGCTTGGTGCGACAGAGGAACACCGGGGAGCTGTTTTTT; d_call: NA; clone_size: few; v_call: TRBV5-1; j_call: TRBJ2-2
cdr3_aa: CASSKGTSVKNIQYF; cdr3_nt: TGTGCCAGCAGCAAAGGTACTAGTGTCAAAAACATTCAGTACTTC; d_call: NA; clone_size: NA; v_call: TRBV21-1; j_call: TRBJ2-4
cdr3_aa: CASSGNSLNEQFF; cdr3_nt: TGCGCCAGCAGCGGTAATTCCCTTAATGAGCAGTTCTTC; d_call: NA; clone_size: NA; v_call: TRBV4-3; j_call: TRBJ2-1
cdr3_aa: CASSPRDRGQNIQYF; cdr3_nt: TGTGCCAGCAGTCCCCGGGACAGGGGGCAAAACATTCAGTACTTC; d_call: TRBD1; clone_size: NA; v_call: TRBV12-3/TRBV12-4; j_call: TRBJ2-4
cdr3_aa: CASSRQAGSYNEQFF; cdr3_nt: TGTGCCAGCAGCCGACAGGCCGGCTCCTACAATGAGCAGTTCTTC; d_call: NA; clone_size: few; v_call: TRBV7-6; j_call: TRBJ2-1
cdr3_aa: CASTSADAPAADTQYF; cdr3_nt: TGTGCCAGCACCTCCGCTGACGCCCCGGCGGCAGATACGCAGTATTTT; d_call: NA; clone_size: NA; v_call: TRBV7-8; j_call: TRBJ2-3
cdr3_aa: CAGMTGTDTQYF; cdr3_nt: TGTGCCGGCATGACGGGCACAGATACGCAGTATTTT; d_call: NA; clone_size: few; v_call: TRBV7-2; j_call: TRBJ2-3
cdr3_aa: CASSPVGQFSNQPQHF; cdr3_nt: TGTGCCAGCTCACCAGTAGGACAGTTTAGCAATCAGCCCCAGCATTTT; d_call: NA; clone_size: NA; v_call: TRBV18; j_call: TRBJ1-5
cdr3_aa: CSVIRDTGSYEQYF; cdr3_nt: TGCAGCGTGATTCGGGACACGGGCTCCTACGAGCAGTACTTC; d_call: NA; clone_size: few; v_call: TRBV29-1; j_call: TRBJ2-7
cdr3_aa: CASAGGADNSPLHF; cdr3_nt: TGTGCCAGTGCGGGGGGCGCCGATAATTCACCCCTCCACTTT; d_call: NA; clone_size: NA; v_call: TRBV7-9; j_call: TRBJ1-6
cdr3_aa: CASRTGYSYEQYF; cdr3_nt: TGTGCCAGCAGAACAGGTTATTCCTACGAGCAGTACTTC; d_call: NA; clone_size: NA; v_call: TRBV12-3/TRBV12-4; j_call: TRBJ2-7
cdr3_aa: CASSSLSGASRVNEQFF; cdr3_nt: TGTGCCAGCAGCTCATTGAGCGGAGCGTCCCGGGTCAATGAGCAGTTCTTC; d_call: NA; clone_size: few; v_call: TRBV11-2; j_call: TRBJ2-1
cdr3_aa: CASSLELRGYTF; cdr3_nt: TGTGCCAGCAGCTTAGAGTTGAGGGGATACACCTTC; d_call: NA; clone_size: NA; v_call: TRBV7-9; j_call: TRBJ1-2
cdr3_aa: CATSDFGQGKTGELFF; cdr3_nt: TGTGCCACCTCTGATTTTGGGCAGGGCAAAACCGGGGAGCTGTTTTTT; d_call: NA; clone_size: NA; v_call: TRBV24-1; j_call: TRBJ2-2